The T cell receptor (beta chain) under discussion was sequenced for a study of identical twins. Study-level results: Insertions ran lower in abundant cord blood beta clonotypes, though not in memory repertoires. Out-of-frame TCR alpha sharing in monozygotic twins exceeded recombination model predictions.

CDR1 is SEHNR and CDR2 is FQNEAQ in the germline V gene (reference sequence). Trimming pared 3 bases from V and 0 bases from J, leaving 10 bases between. The CDR3 is 15 amino acids. The donors were all healthy and Caucasian. Only a few counts were recorded for this clonotype. Its antigen is still unknown. MiXCR was run by TCRdb on the 5' RACE reads, yielding one entry per CDR3 protein. The sample holds roughly 490,000 distinct CDR3 sequences, 14% seen once. This sample also appeared in a second study, on yellow fever vaccine responses in identical twins. That study adds: On the reported evidence, twins' vaccine T cell responses seemed partly convergent and partly personalized.

Sequencing was carried out using CD4+ T cells sorted from blood. The sequence was obtained from a woman younger than 30 in good health. The chain joins TRBV7-9 to TRBJ2-3, with TRBD1 as a possible D gene (6 bases). The chain's CDR3 is CASSFARGSTDTQYF. The CDR3 DNA reads TGTGCCAGCAGCTTCGCCAGGGGTAGCACAGATACGCAGTATTTT.